A selection of T cell receptor beta chains follows, all from one sample in a study of monozygotic twins with inflammatory bowel disease. TCRdb reanalyzed the 5' RACE reads and collapses them to one entry per CDR3 protein, without DNA. The listing records 350,000 to 550,000 distinct CDR3 sequences. Sample: blood. The receptors were sampled from a human donor with ulcerative colitis or Crohn's disease, or a healthy co-twin of an affected twin (not recorded which). The CDR3 runs from the conserved cysteine through the conserved F or W.

cdr3_aa	v_call	j_call
CSARGQEHNYGYTF	TRBV20-1	TRBJ1-2
CASSQDSGLAATDTQYF	TRBV4-2	TRBJ2-3
CASQETGFFSEAFF	TRBV12-3/TRBV12-4	TRBJ1-1
CASSQAMDTEAFF	TRBV5-1	TRBJ1-1
CASSYDRASGNTIYF	TRBV5-1	TRBJ1-3
CSAPGTRADTQYF	TRBV20-1	TRBJ2-3
CASSRQGTYNEQFF	TRBV6-1	TRBJ2-1
CSARGGRGYEQYF	TRBV20-1	TRBJ2-7
CSARGDRGSDTQYF	TRBV20-1	TRBJ2-3
CASSLDGFPMATGGAGVNEQFF	TRBV11-2	TRBJ2-1
CSATVRGRGGELFF	TRBV20-1	TRBJ2-2
CAISDTREAFF	TRBV10-3	TRBJ1-1
CASKTPRGEEKLFF	TRBV27	TRBJ1-4
CASSPPGQAEKLFF	TRBV5-4	TRBJ1-4
CASSQAGTGGGNEQYF	TRBV4-2	TRBJ2-7
CASRRTGQGTQYF	TRBV28	TRBJ2-5
CAWTLQGPLTTQYF	TRBV30	TRBJ2-5
CASSLKGYSPLHF	TRBV27	TRBJ1-6
CASSSTGGKDEQFF	TRBV5-6	TRBJ2-1
CASSLIREGVVETQYF	TRBV7-2	TRBJ2-5
CSASDDDSYEQYF	TRBV20-1	TRBJ2-7
CASSLELARETQYF	TRBV5-1	TRBJ2-5
CASEGRNNVGNEQFF	TRBV6-1	TRBJ2-1
CASSPSTGSYTEAFF	TRBV5-1	TRBJ1-1
CASSEQGGTGELFF	TRBV7-7	TRBJ2-2
CASSQLAGPYEQYF	TRBV14	TRBJ2-7
CASRNRDNSGANVLTF	TRBV2	TRBJ2-6
CSARLFGPGQGTQYF	TRBV20-1	TRBJ2-5
CASSLAQGSNTEAFF	TRBV7-8	TRBJ1-1
CASCDGNTEAFF	TRBV19	TRBJ1-1
CASSSPRDNGGLEQYF	TRBV6-5	TRBJ2-7
CASSQDLAGGEQFF	TRBV5-4	TRBJ2-1
CSVASGGATDTQYF	TRBV29-1	TRBJ2-3
CASSIGDRGVYGYTF	TRBV5-6	TRBJ1-2
CASSRDLKETQYF	TRBV11-2	TRBJ2-5
CASSLGAGTAYEQYF	TRBV5-1	TRBJ2-7
CSVSGQGNTEAFF	TRBV29-1	TRBJ1-1
CASSLNGEKLFF	TRBV7-2	TRBJ1-4
CASSLWGQRAGRTYEQYF	TRBV27	TRBJ2-7
CASRKSGETRTDTQYF	TRBV7-9	TRBJ2-3
CASSSKDRGQYQPQHF	TRBV6-5	TRBJ1-5
CSAPIRGLAESISSYNEQFF	TRBV20-1	TRBJ2-1
CASSFTGAGTPEAFF	TRBV5-1	TRBJ1-1
CASRTNTATNEKLFF	TRBV28	TRBJ1-4
CASSSGVSEGTDTQYF	TRBV3-1	TRBJ2-3
CASRNSGGTNNEQFF	TRBV27	TRBJ2-1
CASSIGWGAGLNEQFF	TRBV19	TRBJ2-1
CASSLGHVTTTDTQYF	TRBV5-1	TRBJ2-3
CASSVPLGDRETQYF	TRBV5-1	TRBJ2-5
CASSLGEVDTQYF	TRBV11-2	TRBJ2-3
CASSQTGSATLFF	TRBV7-8	TRBJ1-4
CASSFRVSSGELFF	TRBV5-6	TRBJ2-2
CASRASTGSGETQYF	TRBV12-3/TRBV12-4	TRBJ2-5
CASSGEDRNGYTF	TRBV12-3/TRBV12-4	TRBJ1-2
CATSDTTGRASTDTQYF	TRBV24-1	TRBJ2-3
CSARDLSREGAFF	TRBV20-1	TRBJ1-1
CASSQGSDPTKRYNEQFF	TRBV3-1	TRBJ2-1
CSARDSGSYNEQFF	TRBV20-1	TRBJ2-1
CASSLVESIQETQYF	TRBV6-5	TRBJ2-5
CASTIQGLRLNEQFF	TRBV6-1	TRBJ2-1